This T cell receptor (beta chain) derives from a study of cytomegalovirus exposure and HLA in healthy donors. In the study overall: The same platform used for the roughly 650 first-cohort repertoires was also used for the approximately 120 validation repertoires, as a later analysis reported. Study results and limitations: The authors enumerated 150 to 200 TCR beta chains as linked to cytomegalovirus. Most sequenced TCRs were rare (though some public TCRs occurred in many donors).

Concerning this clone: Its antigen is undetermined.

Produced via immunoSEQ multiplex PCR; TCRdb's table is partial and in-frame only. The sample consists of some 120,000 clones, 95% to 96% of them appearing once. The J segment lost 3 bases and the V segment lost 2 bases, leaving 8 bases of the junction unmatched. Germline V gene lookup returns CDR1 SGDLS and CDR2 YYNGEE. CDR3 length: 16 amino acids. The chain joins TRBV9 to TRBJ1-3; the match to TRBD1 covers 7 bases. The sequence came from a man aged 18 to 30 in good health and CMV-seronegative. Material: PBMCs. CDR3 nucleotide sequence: TGTGCCAGCAGCGTTGAGGGGGCCTTTCGTGGAAACACCATATATTTT. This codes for CASSVEGAFRGNTIYF.